This TCR beta chain was found in a study of shared clonotypes between healthy human individuals. Overall study: Donor ages ranged 18 to 49 years: a couple of women, a few men.

This table comes from immunoSEQ multiplex PCR, and its TCRdb copy is limited to in-frame clones, with some not included. Here the sample spans about 660,000 clones, approximately 74% being singletons. Each donor was a Caucasian adult residing in Nashville, Tennessee. The split of CD4+ cells yielded CD45RA+ naive and CD45RA-negative memory subsets. V lost 5 bases and J 6 bases, leaving 10 bases between the germline ends. CDR1 SEHNR and CDR2 FQNEAQ come from the germline V gene (reference sequence). The CDR3 is 13 residues long. This TCR was sampled from a woman in her twenties or thirties in good health. The chain couples TRBV7-9 to TRBJ2-2, with TRBD2 as a possible D gene (5 bases). The sample consisted of memory CD4+ T cells sorted from blood. Sample subset: CD45RA-negative fraction. This CDR3 reads CASSEGSAGELFF. Written as DNA, the CDR3 is TGTGCCAGCAGCGAGGGAAGTGCCGGGGAGCTGTTTTTT.